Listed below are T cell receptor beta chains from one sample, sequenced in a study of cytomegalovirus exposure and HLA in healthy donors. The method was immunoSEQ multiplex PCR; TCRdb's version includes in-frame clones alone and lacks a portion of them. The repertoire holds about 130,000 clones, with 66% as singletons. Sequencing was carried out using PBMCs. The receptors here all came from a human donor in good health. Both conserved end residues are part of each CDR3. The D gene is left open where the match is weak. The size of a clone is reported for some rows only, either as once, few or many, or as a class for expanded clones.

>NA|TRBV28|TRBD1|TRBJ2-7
CASSLRGDRDYKGEQYF
TGTGCCAGCAGCCTCCGTGGAGACAGGGATTATAAGGGCGAGCAGTACTTC
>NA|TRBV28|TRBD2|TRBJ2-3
CASSHRTSGTNTQYF
TGTGCCAGCAGTCACCGGACTAGCGGGACCAATACGCAGTATTTT
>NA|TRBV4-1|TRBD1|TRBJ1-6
CASSQEAEGQGNSPLHF
TGCGCCAGCAGCCAAGAAGCAGAAGGACAGGGTAATTCACCCCTCCACTTT
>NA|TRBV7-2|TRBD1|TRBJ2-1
CASSPPKDRGYNEQFF
TGTGCCAGCAGCCCGCCGAAGGACAGGGGGTACAATGAGCAGTTCTTC
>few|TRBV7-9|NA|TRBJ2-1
CASSLEFSHNEQFF
TGTGCCAGCAGCTTAGAATTCAGTCACAATGAGCAGTTCTTC
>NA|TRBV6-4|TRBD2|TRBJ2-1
CASSELAGEYNEQFF
TGTGCCAGCAGTGAACTAGCGGGAGAGTACAATGAGCAGTTCTTC
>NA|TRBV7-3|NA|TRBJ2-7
CASSLAGSSSYEQYF
TGTGCCAGCAGCTTAGCAGGCTCAAGCTCCTACGAGCAGTACTTC
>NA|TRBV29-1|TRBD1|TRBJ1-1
CSAQQGGNTEAFF
TGCAGCGCACAACAGGGGGGGAACACTGAAGCTTTCTTT
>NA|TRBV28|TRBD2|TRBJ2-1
CASSSGLAGQFF
TGTGCCAGCAGCTCCGGACTAGCGGGACAGTTCTTC
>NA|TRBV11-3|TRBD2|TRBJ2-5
CASSFGRAVQETQYF
TGTGCCAGCAGCTTCGGGAGGGCCGTACAAGAGACCCAGTACTTC
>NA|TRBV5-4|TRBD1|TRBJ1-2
CATPKVGTDGYTF
TGTGCCACCCCGAAAGTAGGGACAGATGGCTACACCTTC
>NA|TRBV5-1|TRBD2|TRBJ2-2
CASSISGRRAGELFF
TGCGCCAGCAGCATTAGCGGGAGGCGGGCCGGGGAGCTGTTTTTT
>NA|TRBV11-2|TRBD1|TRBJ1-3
CASSPRTGAAGNTIYF
TGTGCCAGCAGCCCGCGGACAGGGGCGGCGGGAAACACCATATATTTT
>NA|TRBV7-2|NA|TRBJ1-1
CASSPGHLNTEAFF
TGTGCCAGCAGCCCGGGACACCTGAACACTGAAGCTTTCTTT
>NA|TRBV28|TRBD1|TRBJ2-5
CASRSGTARQETQYF
TGTGCCAGCAGATCCGGGACAGCAAGGCAAGAGACCCAGTACTTC
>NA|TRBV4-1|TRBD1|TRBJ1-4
CASSLPGGVREKLFF
TGCGCCAGCAGCCTACCAGGGGGTGTCAGGGAAAAACTGTTTTTT
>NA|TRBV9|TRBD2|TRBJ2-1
CASSVAGGSYNEQFF
TGTGCCAGCAGCGTAGCGGGAGGCTCCTACAATGAGCAGTTCTTC
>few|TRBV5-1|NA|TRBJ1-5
CASRRSGDSNQPQHF
TGCGCCAGCCGCAGATCAGGGGATAGCAATCAGCCCCAGCATTTT
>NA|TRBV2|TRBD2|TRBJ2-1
CASTPLAGGNNEQFF
TGTGCCAGCACCCCCCTAGCGGGAGGGAACAATGAGCAGTTCTTC
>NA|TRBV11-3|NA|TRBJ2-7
CASSQALSSYEQYF
TGTGCCAGCAGCCAGGCCCTTTCGTCCTACGAGCAGTACTTC
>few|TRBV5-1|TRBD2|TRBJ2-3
CASSWGTSGSTDTQYF
TGCGCCAGCAGCTGGGGGACTAGCGGGAGCACAGATACGCAGTATTTT
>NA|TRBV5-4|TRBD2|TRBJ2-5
CASSQAGVGQETQYF
TGTGCCAGCAGCCAAGCGGGAGTGGGGCAAGAGACCCAGTACTTC
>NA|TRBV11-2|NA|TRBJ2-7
CASSLGTGISYEQYF
TGTGCCAGCAGCTTAGGCACAGGGATTTCCTACGAGCAGTACTTC
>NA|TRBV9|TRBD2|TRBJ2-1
CASSVVGLAGSYNEQFF
TGTGCCAGCAGCGTAGTGGGACTAGCGGGGTCCTACAATGAGCAGTTCTTC
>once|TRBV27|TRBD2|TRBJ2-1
CASSQTSGAGNGQFF
TGTGCCAGCAGTCAGACTAGCGGAGCGGGGAATGGGCAGTTCTTC